This note documents a single T cell receptor beta chain sequence. The data derive from a study of blood T cell repertoires in COVID-19. Study information: From the United States, Italy and Spain came samples of acute and convalescent COVID-19.

Germline V gene sequence: CDR1 LGHDT, CDR2 YNNKEL (reference sequence). V was cut by 4 bases and J by 0 bases, with 14 bases left in between. CDR3 length: 16 amino acids. As handled by the study authors: Nucleated cell counts were estimated from reference gene primer amplification. Assay used: immunoSEQ multiplex PCR; TCRdb lists only in-frame clones, some missing. Clone size and V and J calls were adopted from that table, with D and trimming inferred from the DNA. The sample records about 150,000 clones, roughly 90% being singletons. Enrolled through a virtual design, the participants were between 18 and 89 years of age and came from approximately 25 US areas. Participants had their cohort set by participant-reported clinical history.

The V gene is TRBV3-1 (or the pseudogene TRBV3-2), the J gene TRBJ2-3; tentatively, D is TRBD1 (7 bases). This sequence originates from a woman in her thirties or forties who had been exposed to COVID-19. The sample consisted of PBMCs or T cells enriched from blood (not recorded which). The CDR3 region has the DNA TGTGCCAGCAGCCGACCCCAGGGGGGAAGCACAGATACGCAGTATTTT. Translated: CASSRPQGGSTDTQYF.